This TCR beta chain was sequenced in a study of blood T cell repertoires in COVID-19. This clone was picked up one time. The V gene end was trimmed by 4 bases and the J gene end by 5 bases; junction bases not matched to a gene: 13. The CDR3 has 16 amino acids. Germline lookup yields CDR1 SGHAT and CDR2 FQDESV (reference sequence). Original methodology: Reference gene primer amplification in the assay estimated nucleated cell counts. Assay: immunoSEQ multiplex PCR; the TCRdb copy retains only in-frame clones and omits some. The DNA was the basis for D and trimming; V, J and clone size are from that table. The table has 110,000 or so clones, roughly 90% seen once.

This chain links TRBV11-1 with TRBJ2-7; 8 bases agree with TRBD2. The clonotype comes from a woman in her seventies who had recovered from COVID-19. The sequencing sample was made of peripheral blood. The CDR3 sequence is CASSSGGSGSPNEQYF. CDR3 bases: TGTGCCAGCAGCTCAGGTGGGAGCGGGAGCCCTAACGAGCAGTACTTC.